This T cell receptor (beta chain) is from a study of cytomegalovirus exposure and HLA in healthy donors. Study-wide points: A later analysis by the authors found several of the most significant clusters apparently linked to common viral pathogens. It was reported in a later analysis that an Asian-associated ancestry cluster showed fewer N-insertions than the approximately 700-donor mean.

The V gene lost 2 bases and the J gene lost 5 bases, with 7 bases spanning the gap. Germline V CDR1 and CDR2: MNHEY, SVGAGI. The CDR3 covers 13 residues. Primers for the PCR totalled 60 Vbeta and 13 Jbeta. This table comes from immunoSEQ multiplex PCR, and its TCRdb copy is limited to in-frame clones, with some not included. The table includes about 82,000 clones, around 77% detected once. This clone has a single count. Its antigen is undetermined. The receptor's source is a middle-aged man in good health and CMV-seronegative. Input material: PBMCs. This rearrangement joins TRBV6-5 to TRBJ2-1; D uncertain. The CDR3 DNA follows: TGTGCCAGCAGTTACCGGTACCACAATGAGCAGTTCTTC. This sequence encodes CASSYRYHNEQFF.